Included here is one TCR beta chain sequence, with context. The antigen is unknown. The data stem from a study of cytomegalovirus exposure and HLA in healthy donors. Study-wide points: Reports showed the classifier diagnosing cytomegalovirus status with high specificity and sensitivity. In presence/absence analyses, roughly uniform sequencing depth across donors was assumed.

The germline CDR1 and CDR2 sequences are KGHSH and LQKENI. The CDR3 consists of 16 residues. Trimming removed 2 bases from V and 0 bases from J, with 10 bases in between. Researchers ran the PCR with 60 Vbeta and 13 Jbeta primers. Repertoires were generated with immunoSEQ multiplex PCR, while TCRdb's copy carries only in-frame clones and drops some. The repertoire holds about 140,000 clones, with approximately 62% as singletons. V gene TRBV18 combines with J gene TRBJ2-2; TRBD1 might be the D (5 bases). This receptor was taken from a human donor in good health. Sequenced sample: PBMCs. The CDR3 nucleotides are TGTGCCAGCTCACCAAGTTGGGGCTCGAACACCGGGGAGCTGTTTTTT. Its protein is CASSPSWGSNTGELFF.